The 30 T cell receptor beta chains listed next were all sequenced from one sample in a study of T cell responses to AZD1222 COVID-19 vaccine. The table came from immunoSEQ multiplex PCR; TCRdb's copy has only in-frame clones and leaves some out. The profile shows under 150,000 clones, about 88% of them singletons. Specimen: peripheral blood, collected on day 0 of AZD1222 vaccination. These receptors were collected from an adult in good health.

The chain carries TRBV7-2 and TRBJ2-1, with unresolved D. Per the germline V gene, CDR1 is SGHTA and CDR2 is FQGNSA. Trimming shortened V by 5 bases and J by 3 bases, and 20 bases separated the two germline ends. This CDR3 spans 17 amino acids. As DNA, the CDR3 is TGTGCCAGCAGCCCTCTTTGGGTTCCGCCATTCTACAATGAGCAGTTCTTC. Translated, it gives CASSPLWVPPFYNEQFF.

The count of this clone is one. The J gene is TRBJ2-6, the V gene TRBV24-1, with a weak D call TRBD2 (5 bases). V was clipped by 3 bases and J by 0 bases, with 11 bases between them. The CDR3 extends over 17 amino acids. The germline gives CDR1 KGHDR, CDR2 SFDVKD. The CDR3 DNA reads TGTGCCACCAGTGATAGAGGACGGGGCTCTGGGGCCAACGTCCTGACTTTC. Translated: CATSDRGRGSGANVLTF.

J is TRBJ2-2 and V is TRBV3-1 (or the pseudogene TRBV3-2), with 14 bases aligning to TRBD2. The V and J ends lost 3 bases and 4 bases, in that order; junction bases with no gene match: 7. Germline CDR1 is LGHDT and CDR2 is YNNKEL (reference sequence). This CDR3 comprises 18 residues. CDR3 coding DNA: TGTGCCAGCAGCCAGGGACTAGCGGGAGCCCTGGTCACCGGGGAGCTGTTTTTT. This encodes CASSQGLAGALVTGELFF.

The gene calls are TRBV19 and TRBJ1-1; a possible D gene is TRBD1 (5 bases). V was clipped by 4 bases and J by 1 base, with 13 bases between them. Germline V gives CDR1 LNHDA, CDR2 SQIVND (reference sequence). The CDR3 contains 15 residues. The CDR3 sequence: CASSTQPTGNTEAFF. In nucleotides, the CDR3 is TGTGCCAGTAGTACCCAGCCTACAGGGAACACTGAAGCTTTCTTT. Full variable domain (outside the CDR3, taken from reference TRBV19 and TRBJ1-1): DGGITQSPKYLFRKEGQNVTLSCEQNLNHDAMYWYRQDPGQGLRLIYYSQIVNDFQKGDIAEGYSVSREKKESFPLTVTSAQKNPTAFYLCASSTQPTGNTEAFFGQGTRLTVV.

The chain is built from TRBV15 and TRBJ1-3; no clear D. This CDR3 has 14 amino acids. Germline values: CDR1 LNHNV, CDR2 YYDKDF (reference sequence). Trimming cost V 7 bases and J 2 bases, with 12 bases left between them. DNA for the CDR3: TGTGCCACCAACTCCGGAGATACTGGAAACACCATATATTTT. It is translated as CATNSGDTGNTIYF.

V and J are TRBV2 and TRBJ1-4, with a weak D call TRBD1 (5 bases). This CDR3 contains 15 residues. Germline assignment: CDR1 SNHLY and CDR2 FYNNEI. V was pared by 3 bases and J by 6 bases, with 14 bases between. The CDR3 loop reads CASSDPWGRDEKLFF. The CDR3 bases are TGTGCCAGCAGTGATCCCTGGGGGAGGGATGAAAAACTGTTTTTT.

The V gene is TRBV5-6, the J gene TRBJ2-3, with D possibly being TRBD1 (6 bases). The CDR3 covers 15 residues. Germline lookup yields CDR1 SGHDT and CDR2 YYEEEE. Between the trimmed V and J ends, which lost 4 bases and 1 base, there was a span of 13 bases. The CDR3 DNA reads as TGTGCCAGCAGCCTCACAGGGCTCGGCACAGATACGCAGTATTTT. It is translated as CASSLTGLGTDTQYF. Supplemented by reference TRBV5-6 and TRBJ2-3, the full variable domain reads DAGVTQSPTHLIKTRGQQVTLRCSPKSGHDTVSWYQQALGQGPQFIFQYYEEEERQRGNFPDRFSGHQFPNYSSELNVNALLLGDSALYLCASSLTGLGTDTQYFGPGTRLTVL.

This clone was seen just once. The chain links TRBV5-6 to TRBJ2-1, with D maybe TRBD1 (5 bases). CDR1 is SGHDT, CDR2 YYEEEE, per germline. The CDR3 runs 15 residues. V was clipped by 3 bases and J by 4 bases, with 14 bases between them. CDR3 residues: CASSSAGKYYNEQFF. In DNA, the CDR3 is TGTGCCAGCAGCTCGGCAGGGAAGTATTACAATGAGCAGTTCTTC.

The chain has TRBV6-1 and TRBJ2-1, with a possible D match to TRBD1 (6 bases). CDR1 and CDR2 (germline): MNHNS, SASEGT. V shed 2 bases and J shed 2 bases, with 10 bases lying between them. The CDR3 consists of 15 residues. CDR3 sequence: CASSEIQGTYNEQFF. CDR3 sequence (DNA): TGTGCCAGCAGTGAAATACAGGGCACCTACAATGAGCAGTTCTTC.

V is TRBV3-1 (or the pseudogene TRBV3-2) and J is TRBJ1-6, with 7 nucleotides matching TRBD1. The germline gives CDR1 LGHDT, CDR2 YNNKEL (reference sequence). V was pared by 7 bases and J by 7 bases, with 7 bases of the junction left unmatched. This CDR3 spans 14 amino acids. This chain's CDR3 is CASTQGGSNSPLHF. The DNA of the CDR3 is TGTGCCAGCACCCAGGGGGGGAGCAATTCACCCCTCCACTTT.

The CDR3 region has the DNA TGTGCCAGCAGTTGGGACCTCCGGGGAAACACCATATATTTT. Protein sequence: CASSWDLRGNTIYF. This chain connects TRBV6-5 to TRBJ1-3; D might be TRBD1 (5 bases). Germline assignment: CDR1 MNHEY and CDR2 SVGAGI. Trimming took 4 bases from V and 4 from J, leaving 11 bases between them. CDR3 length equals 14 residues.

The chain recombines TRBV28 with TRBJ2-6; TRBD2 is a possible D gene (6 bases). Trimming took off 3 bases at V and 1 base at J, with 13 bases between the two ends. The germline CDR1 and CDR2 sequences are MDHEN and SYDVKM. This CDR3 comprises 17 residues. CDR3 in DNA: TGTGCCAGCAGTTTGCGGGGCGGGCCATCTGGGGCCAACGTCCTGACTTTC. It yields the protein CASSLRGGPSGANVLTF.

This clone has only one observation. The V gene is TRBV5-1, the J gene TRBJ2-4; 9 bases map to TRBD2. V lost 0 bases, J lost 9 bases, and 1 base stayed unmatched. Per the germline V gene, CDR1 is SGHRS and CDR2 is YFSETQ. The CDR3 loop spans 13 amino acids. In DNA form, the CDR3 reads TGCGCCAGCAGCTTGGGGACTAGCGCCATTCAGTACTTC. Protein product: CASSLGTSAIQYF.

The chain uses TRBV27 and TRBJ1-2; D might be TRBD1 (5 bases). V shed 5 bases and J shed 8 bases, with 18 bases lying between them. The CDR3 covers 14 residues. Per germline, CDR1 MNHEY and CDR2 SMNVEV (reference sequence). The CDR3 reads CASSPAARGTGYTF. In nucleotides, the CDR3 is TGTGCCAGCAGTCCCGCCGCGAGGGGAACGGGCTACACCTTC.

The V call is TRBV5-6, the J call TRBJ2-7, with no clear D. The CDR3 is made up of 14 amino acids. Trimming removed 0 bases from V and 0 bases from J, with 7 bases in between. CDR1 and CDR2 from the germline V gene are SGHDT and YYEEEE. CDR3 sequence reads: CASSLGLNSYEQYF. The CDR3 DNA sequence: TGTGCCAGCAGCTTGGGTTTAAACTCCTACGAGCAGTACTTC.

The gene calls are TRBV18 and TRBJ2-4; TRBD2 might be the D (5 bases). Germline loops: CDR1 KGHSH, CDR2 LQKENI. The CDR3 totals 15 residues. The V and J ends lost 2 bases and 5 bases respectively, with 13 bases between them. The CDR3 region is CASSPRERAQNIQYF. In nucleotides, the CDR3 is TGTGCCAGCTCACCAAGAGAGAGGGCCCAAAACATTCAGTACTTC.

The J gene is TRBJ1-4, the V gene TRBV4-1, with D tentatively TRBD1 (5 bases). The germline V gene encodes CDR1 MGHRA and CDR2 YSYEKL. This CDR3 has 17 residues. Trimming took off 0 bases at V and 0 bases at J, with 11 bases between the two ends. The CDR3 sequence is CASSQDRGRATNEKLFF. The CDR3 DNA reads as TGCGCCAGCAGCCAAGATCGGGGCAGGGCAACTAATGAAAAACTGTTTTTT.

This clone came up a few times. This chain connects TRBV5-1 to TRBJ2-7, with D possibly TRBD1 on 6 matching bases. The CDR3 has 19 amino acids. Per germline, CDR1 SGHRS and CDR2 YFSETQ. V lost 1 base and J lost 3, with 26 bases in between. Here the CDR3 DNA reads TGCGCCAGCAGCTTGTTCCCCAACGGGCCCAGGGGTGGAGGCTACGAGCAGTACTTC. The encoded protein is CASSLFPNGPRGGGYEQYF.

The chain couples TRBV29-1 to TRBJ1-1; TRBD1 agrees at 7 bases. From germline, CDR1 is SQVTM and CDR2 ANQGSEA. The CDR3 has 13 amino acids. V lost 6 bases to trimming and J lost 1 base; unmatched junction nucleotides: 5. The CDR3 region is CSVRQGQNTEAFF. The DNA of the CDR3 is TGCAGCGTAAGACAGGGTCAGAACACTGAAGCTTTCTTT.

The chain combines TRBV11-2 with TRBJ2-2; the D gene is possibly TRBD1 (5 bases). Germline V gene sequence: CDR1 SGHAT, CDR2 FQNNGV. The CDR3 extends over 14 amino acids. Trimming left V 4 bases short and J 4 bases short, with 10 bases between. This CDR3 reads CASSYQGSTGELFF. The CDR3 DNA reads TGTGCCAGCAGCTACCAGGGCAGCACCGGGGAGCTGTTTTTT. Based on the CDR3 plus reference TRBV11-2 and TRBJ2-2, the full variable domain is EAGVAQSPRYKIIEKRQSVAFWCNPISGHATLYWYQQILGQGPKLLIQFQNNGVVDDSQLPKDRFSAERLKGVDSTLKIQPAKLEDSAVYLCASSYQGSTGELFFGEGSRLTVL.

The chain combines TRBV19 with TRBJ2-5; D is perhaps TRBD2 (7 bases). Germline CDR1 is LNHDA and CDR2 is SQIVND (reference sequence). Deletions cut 5 bases from V and 2 bases from J, with 15 bases between. The CDR3 spans 15 residues. In nucleotides, the CDR3 is TGTGCCAGTAGTGCGGGGGCTCAAAAACAAGAGACCCAGTACTTC. The encoded protein is CASSAGAQKQETQYF.

The CDR3 region is CASSLLAGNQPQHF. The CDR3 DNA is TGTGCCAGTAGTCTATTAGCGGGCAATCAGCCCCAGCATTTT. The chain is built from TRBV19 and TRBJ1-5; the D is unclear. Trimming removed 5 bases at V and 2 bases at J, with 10 bases between. Germline V gene sequence: CDR1 LNHDA, CDR2 SQIVND (reference sequence). This CDR3 has 14 amino acids.

This clone was observed a handful of times. The rearrangement uses TRBV25-1 and TRBJ2-7, with 12 nucleotides matching TRBD2. CDR1 MGHDK and CDR2 SYGVNS come from the germline V gene. V lost 6 bases to trimming and J lost 4 bases; unmatched junction nucleotides: 4. The CDR3 runs 14 residues. Written as DNA, the CDR3 is TGTGCCAGCAGAGCTAGCGGGAGGGGGTACGAGCAGTACTTC. Translating it yields CASRASGRGYEQYF.

V gene TRBV5-1 combines with J gene TRBJ2-1, with 7 positions matching TRBD2. CDR1 SGHRS and CDR2 YFSETQ come from the germline V gene. J was trimmed by 4 bases and V by 3 bases; bases with no gene match: 4. The length of the CDR3 is 14 residues. CDR3 coding DNA: TGCGCCAGCAGCTCGAGTAGCGGGTACAATGAGCAGTTCTTC. Residues: CASSSSSGYNEQFF.

Only a few counts were recorded for this clone. The V and J genes are TRBV4-2 and TRBJ2-3; perhaps TRBD2 as D (5 bases). CDR3 length: 16 residues. V lost 0 bases and J 2 bases, leaving 12 bases between the germline ends. Germline values: CDR1 LGHNA, CDR2 YNFKEQ. The CDR3 DNA follows: TGTGCCAGCAGCCAAGATTGGCTAGGACTCACAGATACGCAGTATTTT. This translates into CASSQDWLGLTDTQYF.

The chain links TRBV18 to TRBJ1-2; 9 nucleotides match TRBD1. Germline V CDR1 and CDR2: KGHSH, LQKENI. V was pared by 3 bases and J by 0 bases, with 5 bases of the junction left unmatched. The CDR3 is made up of 16 amino acids. The CDR3 reads CASSPAQGATNYGYTF. CDR3 nucleotides: TGTGCCAGCTCACCTGCACAGGGGGCAACTAACTATGGCTACACCTTC.

The chain employs TRBV30 and TRBJ1-5; tentatively, D is TRBD1 (5 bases). Germline assignment: CDR1 GTSNPN and CDR2 SVGIG (reference sequence). The CDR3 is made up of 15 amino acids. The germline V and J ends were trimmed by 0 bases and 2 bases, with 11 bases remaining between them. CDR3 amino acids: CAWSVPQGGNQPQHF. The CDR3 DNA sequence: TGTGCCTGGAGTGTCCCCCAGGGTGGCAATCAGCCCCAGCATTTT.

Remarks on this clone: Other nucleotide sequences from this sample produce the same CDR3. J is TRBJ1-2 and V is TRBV9, with D tentatively TRBD1 (6 bases). The germline CDR1 and CDR2 sequences are SGDLS and YYNGEE. V lost 2 bases and J 3 bases, leaving 8 bases between the germline ends. This CDR3 has 13 amino acids. In DNA, the CDR3 is TGTGCCAGCAGCGTCGGGGGGCACTATGGCTACACCTTC. It specifies CASSVGGHYGYTF. The full variable domain, rest sourced from reference TRBV9 and TRBJ1-2, is DSGVTQTPKHLITATGQRVTLRCSPRSGDLSVYWYQQSLDQGLQFLIQYYNGEERAKGNILERFSAQQFPDLHSELNLSSLELGDSALYFCASSVGGHYGYTFGSGTRLTVV.

The rearrangement links TRBV14 to TRBJ2-1; 8 nucleotides line up with TRBD1. The CDR3 has 14 residues. Germline V gene sequence: CDR1 SGHDN, CDR2 FVKESK. Germline trimming cut 3 bases from V and 9 bases from J; bases unmatched to any gene: 7. As DNA, the CDR3 is TGTGCCAGCAGCCAGTACAGGGGGGCGGGTGAGCAGTTCTTC. Amino acid sequence: CASSQYRGAGEQFF.

In its sample, this clone was seen once. The V call is TRBV30, the J call TRBJ2-7; the D gene is possibly TRBD2 (6 bases). The germline V gene has CDR1 GTSNPN and CDR2 SVGIG (reference sequence). The V end lost 5 bases, the J end lost 3 bases, and 14 bases lay between the germline ends. The CDR3 totals 13 residues. The CDR3 is CAWSRGVFYEQYF. CDR3 bases: TGTGCCTGGTCCCGCGGGGTGTTCTACGAGCAGTACTTC.